This T cell receptor (beta chain) was identified in a study of blood T cell repertoires in COVID-19. Original data processing: Estimation of nucleated cell counts was performed using reference gene primer amplification. Clones were sequenced by immunoSEQ multiplex PCR, and TCRdb holds only the in-frame ones, with some missing. D and trimming come from the DNA, and the V and J calls and clone size come from that table. The sample has over 70,000 clones; 75% to 90% are singletons. This clone has a single count. Germline CDR1 is MNHEY and CDR2 is SVGAGI. CDR3 length: 16 residues. V lost 4 bases, J lost 0 bases, and 6 bases stayed unmatched.

This chain links TRBV6-5 with TRBJ1-3, with 7 bases fitting TRBD1. This TCR came from a human donor in a cohort sampled during active COVID-19. The specimen was peripheral blood. This CDR3 is CASSFTDRVSGNTIYF. CDR3 nucleotides: TGTGCCAGCAGTTTCACCGACAGGGTCTCTGGAAACACCATATATTTT.